This TCR beta chain is drawn from a study of shared clonotypes between healthy human individuals. Study-wide points: Rarefaction exposed incomplete sorted-subset sequencing despite large depth.

This CDR3 is 17 amino acids long. Germline CDR1 SGHRS, CDR2 YFSETQ. Several immunoSEQ plates held equal portions of the genomic DNA taken from each subset. Profiling relied on immunoSEQ multiplex PCR, and the TCRdb table lists in-frame clones only, not all of them. The top ten hold approximately 0.06% of the sample, which has approximately 500,000 clones, about 96% seen once. A remark on this clone: The antigen is unknown.

What was sequenced was naive CD4+ T cells sorted from blood. This sample's subset: CD45RA+ positively selected. V usage is TRBV5-1 and J usage is TRBJ2-5; 13 nucleotides line up with TRBD2. The assigned J gene may be wrong: the sequence end matches TRBJ2-7 better. The sequence derives from a woman in her 30s in good health. CDR3 region: CASSPESGTSGIDEQYF. The CDR3 region has the DNA TGCGCCAGCAGCCCAGAATCCGGGACTAGCGGGATCGACGAGCAGTACTTC.